Sequencing of this TCR beta chain was carried out in a study of spatial heterogeneity in lung cancer (dated by TCRdb to between 2019 and 2020). Regarding the complete study: More beta-chain than alpha-chain transcripts were consistently detected, likely reflecting higher beta-chain transcript abundance. In the raw uncorrected reads, each unique combination of TCR and UMI appeared more than ten times on average. The study quantitatively compared TCR alpha and beta repertoires across multiple tumor regions, matched nontumor lung and blood in non-small cell lung cancer. Nonsynonymous mutation counts, determined by whole-exome sequencing of tumor tissue, were related to TCR repertoire features. Both alpha and beta chains were TCR-sequenced in a few hundred tumor regions, approximately 67 matched nontumor lung samples and around 54 PBMC samples obtained at surgery. General conclusions and limits of the study: Ubiquitous expanded tumor TCRs were found in blood more often at tumor resection than at routine follow-up. Confirming at a functional level the hypothesis that regional TCRs recognize regional mutations was considered to require additional single-cell paired TCR alpha and beta sequencing.

The time point label, read with the paper, signifies: sample taken at primary tumor resection. For TCR sequencing, whole RNA was extracted from tumor and nontumor lung tissue, or from cryopreserved PBMC samples, and no cell sorting was done. Donors were 72 patients with early-stage, untreated non-small cell lung cancer from the lung TRACERx cohort. Only patients for whom sufficient RNA was available from at least two tumor regions were selected for TCR sequencing. This clonotype was seen ten or more times. Which antigen it targets is not known. Base qualities are missing; no much larger clone stands one base away. The junction shows trimming of 5 bases on V and 6 bases on J, and the gene matches do not reach 13 bases of it. The CDR3 runs 16 residues from the cysteine to the phenylalanine. Only the CDR3 DNA is retained, 48 bases long and in frame from the first base. Taken from the germline V gene (reference sequence), the CDR1 and CDR2 loops are DFQATT and SNEGSKA.

Libraries were prepared through 5' RACE. Reads for this sample came from a NextSeq 500. To allow correction of PCR and sequencing errors, the TCR library protocol tagged every TCR cDNA molecule with a unique molecular identifier. The paper's data handling went like this. Decombinator tools were used for TCR identification, UMI-based error correction and CDR3 extraction. TCRs above a frequency of 2 per 1,000, corresponding to the top 1% of the tumor frequency distribution, were defined as expanded. Renyi diversity was calculated using the R vegan package after each repertoire was subsampled 100 times to 5,000 TCRs. CDR3 similarity networks were built from amino acid triplet string-kernel similarity, connecting CDR3s with pairwise similarity above 0.82. In TCRdb, the public reads were trimmed at Q25 with fastp and aligned with MiXCR, with productive beta chains retained. Rows merge per CDR3 protein into single entries with the most common DNA and genes. The V and J calls reflect TCRdb's pipeline rather than the authors' work. The sample table records around 50,000 distinct CDR3 sequences; approximately 7.6% of these occur just once. About 13% of the sample is taken by the ten largest.

The chain is made from TRBV20-1 and TRBJ2-3; the central 11 bases match TRBD2. The sequence derives from a female donor with early-stage non-small cell lung cancer. Sequenced here: PBMCs, sampled at surgery. The CDR3 here reads CSAPLAGESSGDTQYF. The nucleotides are TGCAGTGCTCCACTAGCGGGGGAGTCCTCGGGCGATACGCAGTATTTT.